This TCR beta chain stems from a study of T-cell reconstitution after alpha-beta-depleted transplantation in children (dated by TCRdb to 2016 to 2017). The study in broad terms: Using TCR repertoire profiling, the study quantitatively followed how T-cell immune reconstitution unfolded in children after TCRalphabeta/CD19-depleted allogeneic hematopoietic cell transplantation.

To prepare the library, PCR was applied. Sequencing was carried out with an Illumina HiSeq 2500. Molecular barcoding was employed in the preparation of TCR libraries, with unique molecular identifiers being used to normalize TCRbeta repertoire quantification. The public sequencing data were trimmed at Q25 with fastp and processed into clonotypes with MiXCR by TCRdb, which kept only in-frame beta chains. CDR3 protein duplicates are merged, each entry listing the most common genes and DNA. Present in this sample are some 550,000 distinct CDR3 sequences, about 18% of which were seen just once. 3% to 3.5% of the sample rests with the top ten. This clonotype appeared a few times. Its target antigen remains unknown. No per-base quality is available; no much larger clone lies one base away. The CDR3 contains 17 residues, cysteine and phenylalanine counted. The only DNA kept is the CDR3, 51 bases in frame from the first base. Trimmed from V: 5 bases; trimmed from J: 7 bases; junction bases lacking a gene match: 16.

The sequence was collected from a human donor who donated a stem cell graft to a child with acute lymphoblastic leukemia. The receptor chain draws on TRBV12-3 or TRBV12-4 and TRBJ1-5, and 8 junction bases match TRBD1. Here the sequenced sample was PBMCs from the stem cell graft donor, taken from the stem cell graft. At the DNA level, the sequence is TGTGCCAGCAGTCCCGGCCGACAGGGGAATTCTATGCAGCCCCAGCATTTT. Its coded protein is CASSPGRQGNSMQPQHF.